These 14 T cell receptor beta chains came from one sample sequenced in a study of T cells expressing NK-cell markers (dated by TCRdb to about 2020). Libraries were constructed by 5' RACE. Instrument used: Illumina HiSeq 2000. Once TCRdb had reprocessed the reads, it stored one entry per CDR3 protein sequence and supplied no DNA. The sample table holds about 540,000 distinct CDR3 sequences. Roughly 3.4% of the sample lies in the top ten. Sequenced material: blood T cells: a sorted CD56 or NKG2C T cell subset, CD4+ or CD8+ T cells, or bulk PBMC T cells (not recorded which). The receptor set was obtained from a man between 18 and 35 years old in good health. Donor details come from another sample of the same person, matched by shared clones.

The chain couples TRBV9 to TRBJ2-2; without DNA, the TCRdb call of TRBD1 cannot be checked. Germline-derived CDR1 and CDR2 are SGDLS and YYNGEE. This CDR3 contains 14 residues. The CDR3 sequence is CASSVRGGTGELFF.

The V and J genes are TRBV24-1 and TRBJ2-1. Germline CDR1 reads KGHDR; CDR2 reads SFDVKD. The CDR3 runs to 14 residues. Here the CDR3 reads CATSDLGGRNEQFF.

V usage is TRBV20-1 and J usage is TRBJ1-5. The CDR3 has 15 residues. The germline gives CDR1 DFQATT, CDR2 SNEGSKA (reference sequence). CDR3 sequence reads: CSARPTETHGQPQHF.

CDR3 region: CASSPGQTQPQHF. J is TRBJ1-5 and V is TRBV19; the TCRdb call, TRBD1, lacks DNA for checking. This CDR3 spans 13 amino acids. Looked up from germline, CDR1 is LNHDA and CDR2 is SQIVND (reference sequence).

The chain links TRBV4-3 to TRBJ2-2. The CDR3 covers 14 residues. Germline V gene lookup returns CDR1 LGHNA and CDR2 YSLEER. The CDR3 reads CASSQAQLTGELFF.

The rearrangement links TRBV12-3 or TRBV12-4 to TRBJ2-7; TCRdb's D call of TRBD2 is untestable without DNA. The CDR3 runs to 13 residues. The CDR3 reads CASSLGRVPEQYF.

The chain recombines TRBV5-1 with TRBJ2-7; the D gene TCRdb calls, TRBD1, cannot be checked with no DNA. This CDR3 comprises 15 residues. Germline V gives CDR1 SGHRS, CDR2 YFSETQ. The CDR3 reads CASSLVFDPQYEQYF.

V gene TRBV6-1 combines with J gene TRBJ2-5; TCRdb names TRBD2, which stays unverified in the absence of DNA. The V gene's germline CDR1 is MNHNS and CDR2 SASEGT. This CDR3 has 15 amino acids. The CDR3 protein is CASSLRTSGQETQYF.

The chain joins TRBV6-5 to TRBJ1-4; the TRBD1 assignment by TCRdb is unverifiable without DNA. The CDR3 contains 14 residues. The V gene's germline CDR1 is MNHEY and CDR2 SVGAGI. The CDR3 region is CASSRRQGWEKLFF.

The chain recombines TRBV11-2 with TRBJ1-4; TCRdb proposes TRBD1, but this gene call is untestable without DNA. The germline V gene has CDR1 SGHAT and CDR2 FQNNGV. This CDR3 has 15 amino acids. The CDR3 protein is CASSIRGQINEKLFF.

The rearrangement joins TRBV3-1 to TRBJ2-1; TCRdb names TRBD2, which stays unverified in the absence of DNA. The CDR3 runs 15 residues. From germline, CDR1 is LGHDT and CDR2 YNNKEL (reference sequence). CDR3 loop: CATKPSGINYNEQFF.

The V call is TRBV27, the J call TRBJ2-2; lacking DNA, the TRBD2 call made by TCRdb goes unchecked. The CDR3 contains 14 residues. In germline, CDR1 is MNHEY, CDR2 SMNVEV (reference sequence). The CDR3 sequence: CASSDRIAGGELFF.

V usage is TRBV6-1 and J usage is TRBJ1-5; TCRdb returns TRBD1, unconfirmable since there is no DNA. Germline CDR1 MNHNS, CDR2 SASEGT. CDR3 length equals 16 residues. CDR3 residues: CASSEAGGLGNQPQHF.

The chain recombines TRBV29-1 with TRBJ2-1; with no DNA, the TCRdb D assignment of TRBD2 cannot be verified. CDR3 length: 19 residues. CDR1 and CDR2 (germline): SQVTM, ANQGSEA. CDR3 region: CSVESVPGLAGAGFNEQFF.